The 8 T cell receptor beta chains presented below share a single source sample, sequenced in a study of T cells in Graves' hyperthyroidism and ophthalmopathy. Amplification targeted TCR beta CDR3 regions from RNA transcripts. HTBI primers were the set used in a first-round RT-PCR of the TCR CDR3. TCRdb called the multiplex PCR reads again in MiXCR, with one record for every CDR3 protein. The data show about 400,000 distinct CDR3 sequences, with about 15% seen just once and over 25% held by the top ten. Sequences were obtained from blood. The receptors originated from a young woman with Graves' hyperthyroidism.

This clonotype was found many times. The chain couples TRBV12-3 or TRBV12-4 to TRBJ1-2; D gene ambiguous. The CDR3 covers 14 residues. Trimming took off 3 bases at V and 4 bases at J, with 12 bases between the two ends. As DNA, the CDR3 is TGTGCCAGCAGTTTGCAGGCGAACATCTATGGCTACACCTTC. Protein: CASSLQANIYGYTF.

A few counts support this clonotype. The V and J genes are TRBV9 and TRBJ2-7, with 10 bases matching TRBD1. Germline V gene sequence: CDR1 SGDLS, CDR2 YYNGEE. This CDR3 comprises 16 residues. V dropped 2 bases and J dropped 3; count of bases not matched to a gene: 8. The CDR3 coding sequence is TGTGCCAGCAGCGTCCGGTCGGGACAGGGGTTCTACGAGCAGTACTTC. It is translated as CASSVRSGQGFYEQYF.

This clonotype has at least ten counts. V is TRBV18 and J is TRBJ2-3; D ambiguous. V was trimmed by 5 bases and J by 4 bases, leaving 10 bases between them. The CDR3 length is 13 residues. Germline values: CDR1 KGHSH, CDR2 LQKENI. The CDR3 loop is CASSILVADTQYF. CDR3 nucleotide sequence: TGTGCCAGCTCAATCCTGGTGGCAGATACGCAGTATTTT.

This clonotype was recorded many times. The chain employs TRBV18 and TRBJ2-5, with a tentative D call TRBD2 (5 bases). Trimming pared 2 bases from V and 1 base from J, leaving 11 bases between. CDR3 length: 15 amino acids. The germline V gene encodes CDR1 KGHSH and CDR2 LQKENI. CDR3 residues: CASSPGERRQETQYF. The CDR3 region has the DNA TGTGCCAGCTCACCAGGCGAGCGGCGCCAAGAGACCCAGTACTTC.

The CDR3 loop is CASSQPGTGILAGVYNEQFF. CDR3 in DNA: TGTGCCAGCAGCCAACCCGGGACAGGGATCCTAGCGGGAGTCTACAATGAGCAGTTCTTC. The chain links TRBV3-1 to TRBJ2-1, with D possibly TRBD2 on 10 matching bases. The CDR3 runs 20 residues. Looked up from germline, CDR1 is LGHDT and CDR2 is YNNKEL (reference sequence). The V end lost 2 bases, the J end lost 3 bases, and 26 bases lay between the germline ends.

Many counts were recorded for this clonotype. The J gene is TRBJ1-5, the V gene TRBV12-3 or TRBV12-4; TRBD1 matches at 10 bases. V lost 2 bases, J lost 0 bases, and 4 bases stayed unmatched. The CDR3 consists of 17 residues. The CDR3 region is CASSLSGQGYSNQPQHF. CDR3 nucleotides: TGTGCCAGCAGTTTATCGGGACAGGGGTATAGCAATCAGCCCCAGCATTTT.

In this sample, this clonotype turned up a few times. This chain uses TRBV15 with TRBJ2-1; TRBD2 is a possible D gene (6 bases). V was cut by 0 bases and J by 5 bases, with 14 bases left in between. This CDR3 spans 16 amino acids. In germline, CDR1 is LNHNV, CDR2 YYDKDF (reference sequence). CDR3 residues: CATSRDLAGPNNEQFF. For the CDR3, the DNA is TGTGCCACCAGCAGAGATTTGGCGGGACCGAACAATGAGCAGTTCTTC. Full variable domain (missing parts from reference TRBV15 and TRBJ2-1): DAMVIQNPRYQVTQFGKPVTLSCSQTLNHNVMYWYQQKSSQAPKLLFHYYDKDFNNEADTPDNFQSRRPNTSFCFLDIRSPGLGDTAMYLCATSRDLAGPNNEQFFGPGTRLTVL.

For the CDR3, the DNA is TGTGCCATTCGACAGCAGAACACTGAAGCTTTCTTT. Translated, it gives CAIRQQNTEAFF. This chain joins TRBV10-3 and TRBJ1-1; D is perhaps TRBD1 (5 bases). The V and J ends lost 9 bases and 1 base respectively, with 9 bases between them. Germline V gene lookup returns CDR1 ENHRY and CDR2 SYGVKD. CDR3 length equals 12 residues.